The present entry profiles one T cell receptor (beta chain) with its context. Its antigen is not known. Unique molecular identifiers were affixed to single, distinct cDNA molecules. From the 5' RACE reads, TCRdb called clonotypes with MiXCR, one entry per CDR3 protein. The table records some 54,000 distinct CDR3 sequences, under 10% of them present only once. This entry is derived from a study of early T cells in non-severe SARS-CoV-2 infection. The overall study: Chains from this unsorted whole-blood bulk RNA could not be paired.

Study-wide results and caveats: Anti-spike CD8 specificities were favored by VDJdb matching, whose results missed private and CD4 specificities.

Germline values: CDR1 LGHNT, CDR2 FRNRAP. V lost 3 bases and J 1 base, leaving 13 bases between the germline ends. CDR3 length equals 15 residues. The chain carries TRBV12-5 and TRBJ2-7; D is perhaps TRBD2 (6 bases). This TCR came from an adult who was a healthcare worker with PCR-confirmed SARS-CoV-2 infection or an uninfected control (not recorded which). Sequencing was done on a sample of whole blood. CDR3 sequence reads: CASGFRAGSSYEQYF. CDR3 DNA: TGTGCTAGTGGTTTCCGAGCGGGTTCTTCCTACGAGCAGTACTTC.